This passage covers 28 T cell receptor beta chains from one sample sequenced in a study of CD8 T cell repertoires and HIV-1 epitope variants (dated by TCRdb to the early 2020s). Libraries were made using the immunoSEQ multiplex PCR assay. Not all clones reach the TCRdb copy of this immuneACCESS table, which keeps in-frame sequences only. Checked studies attribute under half of the gap to unresolved V genes and leave the rest unexplained. The sample table lists approximately 5,000 clones, about 70% of them with a count of one. Jointly, the top ten make up around two fifths of the sample. No antigen has been identified for these receptors. The sample consisted of cultured CD8+ T cells derived from PBMCs. Receptors were obtained from a male donor with HIV.

This chain joins TRBV4-1 and TRBJ2-7; D is undetermined. CDR1 MGHRA and CDR2 YSYEKL come from the germline V gene. The CDR3 loop spans 13 amino acids. With 0 bases removed from V and 9 bases from J, the gap between germline ends came to 12 bases. CDR3 protein: CASSQDRVPGQYF. CDR3 DNA: TGCGCCAGCAGCCAAGATAGGGTCCCTGGGCAGTACTTC.

V gene TRBV28 combines with J gene TRBJ1-4, with no clear D. CDR1 is MDHEN, CDR2 SYDVKM, per germline. V lost 3 bases, J lost 0 bases, and 17 bases lay in between. This CDR3 contains 18 residues. The CDR3 here is CASSLSVSEDATNEKLFF. The DNA of the CDR3 is TGTGCCAGCAGTTTGTCAGTTTCTGAGGATGCAACTAATGAAAAACTGTTTTTT.

In this sample, this clone turned up a few times. The rearrangement uses TRBV28 and TRBJ2-1, with TRBD1 matching 8 bases. The junction had 11 bases not matched to a gene; V was cut back by 6 bases and J by 7 bases. CDR1 MDHEN and CDR2 SYDVKM come from the germline V gene. This CDR3 has 15 residues. The CDR3 sequence: CASRPGQAFVNEQFF. As DNA, the CDR3 is TGTGCCAGCAGACCGGGACAGGCCTTCGTGAATGAGCAGTTCTTC. The whole variable domain, filled in from reference TRBV28 and TRBJ2-1, reads DVKVTQSSRYLVKRTGEKVFLECVQDMDHENMFWYRQDPGLGLRLIYFSYDVKMKEKGDIPEGYSVSREKKERFSLILESASTNQTSMYLCASRPGQAFVNEQFFGPGTRLTVL.

The chain carries TRBV27 and TRBJ1-1; D call uncertain. Germline CDR1 MNHEY, CDR2 SMNVEV (reference sequence). V was cut by 6 bases and J by 1 base, with 6 bases left in between. This CDR3 is built from 12 residues. The DNA for the CDR3 is TGTGCCAGCAGGGAACAGAACACTGAAGCTTTCTTT. Translated: CASREQNTEAFF.

Only a few counts were recorded for this clone. The rearrangement uses TRBV27 and TRBJ1-1; D call uncertain. The CDR3 runs 14 residues. The germline V gene has CDR1 MNHEY and CDR2 SMNVEV (reference sequence). The V gene lost 5 bases and the J gene lost 1 base, with 11 bases spanning the gap. CDR3 region: CASSASHTNTEAFF. CDR3 coding DNA: TGTGCCAGCAGTGCGTCACATACGAACACTGAAGCTTTCTTT.

CDR3 in DNA: TGTGCCAGCAGTGGGGGTCGGACGGACACGTTGAACACTGAAGCTTTCTTT. Amino acid sequence: CASSGGRTDTLNTEAFF. The chain is built from TRBV9 and TRBJ1-1; a weak D match, TRBD1 (5 bases). Germline CDR1 SGDLS, CDR2 YYNGEE. The CDR3 loop spans 17 amino acids. The V gene lost 5 bases and the J gene lost 0 bases, with 20 bases spanning the gap.

The chain carries TRBV5-4 and TRBJ2-3; D perhaps matches TRBD1 (7 bases). Trimming left V 2 bases short and J 4 bases short, with 11 bases between. Germline CDR1 SGHNT, CDR2 YYREEE (reference sequence). There are 14 residues in the CDR3. This CDR3 is CASSFGGGADTQYF. CDR3 bases: TGTGCCAGCAGCTTCGGAGGGGGCGCAGATACGCAGTATTTT.

This clone was detected a few times. The chain uses TRBV11-2 and TRBJ1-5; D gene unclear. There are 14 residues in the CDR3. Germline CDR1 is SGHAT and CDR2 is FQNNGV. V shed 5 bases and J shed 9 bases, with 17 bases lying between them. CDR3 in DNA: TGTGCCAGCAGCCCCGACCCACTGGTCCGGCCCCAGCATTTT. It translates to CASSPDPLVRPQHF.

The chain combines TRBV5-4 with TRBJ1-1, with TRBD1 matching over 7 bases. Looked up from germline, CDR1 is SGHNT and CDR2 is YYREEE (reference sequence). The trim removed 0 bases at V and 2 bases at J, leaving 10 bases unmatched. The CDR3 consists of 17 residues. The CDR3 loop reads CASSLEGGGLANTEAFF. DNA for the CDR3: TGTGCCAGCAGCTTGGAAGGGGGCGGACTGGCCAACACTGAAGCTTTCTTT.

V usage is TRBV4-3 and J usage is TRBJ1-1; perhaps TRBD1 as D (5 bases). The CDR3 contains 15 residues. The germline gives CDR1 LGHNA, CDR2 YSLEER. V dropped 0 bases and J dropped 4 bases, with 12 bases sitting between them. The CDR3 protein is CASSQDPGGGTEAFF. In nucleotides, the CDR3 is TGCGCCAGCAGCCAAGATCCTGGGGGTGGCACTGAAGCTTTCTTT.

V and J are TRBV7-9 and TRBJ1-1, with D uncertain. Germline V gene data show CDR1 as SEHNR and CDR2 as FQNEAQ (reference sequence). The V end was cut by 1 base, the J end by 1 base, with 7 bases between. This CDR3 spans 14 amino acids. CDR3 sequence reads: CASSLVPENTEAFF. CDR3 DNA sequence: TGTGCCAGCAGCTTAGTGCCAGAGAACACTGAAGCTTTCTTT. The complete variable domain, with remaining parts taken from reference TRBV7-9 and TRBJ1-1, reads DTGVSQNPRHKITKRGQNVTFRCDPISEHNRLYWYRQTLGQGPEFLTYFQNEAQLEKSRLLSDRFSAERPKGSFSTLEIQRTEQGDSAMYLCASSLVPENTEAFFGQGTRLTVV.

CDR3 sequence: CASSLEAGGYYEQYF. The CDR3 DNA is TGTGCCAGCAGCTTAGAGGCAGGGGGCTACTACGAGCAGTACTTC. The chain joins TRBV11-2 to TRBJ2-7, with 8 nucleotides matching TRBD1. This CDR3 is 15 amino acids long. The V gene end was trimmed by 0 bases and the J gene end by 3 bases; junction bases not matched to a gene: 4. Germline V gene data show CDR1 as SGHAT and CDR2 as FQNNGV.

This chain connects TRBV11-2 to TRBJ1-1; D is ambiguous. Trimming pared 4 bases from V and 6 bases from J, leaving 18 bases between. The length of the CDR3 is 15 residues. From germline, CDR1 is SGHAT and CDR2 FQNNGV. In DNA form, the CDR3 reads TGTGCCAGCAGCTATTCTGACGACACGGTTGCTGAAGCTTTCTTT. It specifies CASSYSDDTVAEAFF.

The chain couples TRBV6-5 to TRBJ1-2; 7 bases are a match to TRBD1. Looked up from germline, CDR1 is MNHEY and CDR2 is SVGAGI. CDR3 length: 14 residues. With V trimmed by 6 bases and J by 6 bases, 10 bases remained unmatched. The CDR3 DNA follows: TGTGCCAGCAGCCCTCAAGGGGGCGCGGATGGCTACACCTTC. Its protein is CASSPQGGADGYTF.

The chain couples TRBV7-3 to TRBJ2-5; 7 bases map to TRBD1. Germline lookup yields CDR1 SGHTA and CDR2 FQGTGA. V gave up 3 bases and J gave up 11 bases; unmatched junction bases: 12. This CDR3 contains 14 residues. The CDR3 spells CASSLGQYLREQYF. The CDR3 nucleotides read TGTGCCAGCAGCTTGGGACAGTACCTTCGTGAGCAGTACTTC.

The gene calls are TRBV5-4 and TRBJ2-2, with a possible D match to TRBD2 (6 bases). Between the trimmed V and J ends, which lost 2 bases and 2 bases, there was a span of 13 bases. The CDR3 loop spans 16 amino acids. Germline values: CDR1 SGHNT, CDR2 YYREEE (reference sequence). The CDR3 spells CASSFLGGDNTGELFF. The CDR3 DNA is TGTGCCAGCAGCTTTCTCGGAGGGGATAACACCGGGGAGCTGTTTTTT.

The chain recombines TRBV5-1 with TRBJ1-5; D gene uncertain. Trimming removed 4 bases from V and 6 bases from J, with 23 bases in between. The CDR3 length is 17 residues. The germline CDR1 and CDR2 sequences are SGHRS and YFSETQ. In DNA, the CDR3 is TGCGCCAGCAGCCCGGTACCTGACATCGGGAGGGCTCAGCCCCAGCATTTT. Amino acids: CASSPVPDIGRAQPQHF.

This clone occurred a few times. The V and J genes are TRBV27 and TRBJ2-1, with D possibly TRBD2 on 6 matching bases. The CDR3 is 14 residues long. CDR1 MNHEY and CDR2 SMNVEV come from the germline V gene (reference sequence). The V end was cut by 2 bases, the J end by 4 bases, with 9 bases between. CDR3 sequence (DNA): TGTGCCAGCAGTTTAGGGGACTCGTACAATGAGCAGTTCTTC. Translating gives CASSLGDSYNEQFF.

The rearrangement joins TRBV5-1 to TRBJ2-1; the D is unclear. The germline V gene encodes CDR1 SGHRS and CDR2 YFSETQ. The CDR3 sequence is 14 residues long. The V end lost 0 bases, the J end lost 2 bases, and 6 bases lay between the germline ends. CDR3 sequence reads: CASSLGETYNEQFF. The CDR3 coding sequence is TGCGCCAGCAGCTTGGGAGAAACCTACAATGAGCAGTTCTTC.

The rearrangement joins TRBV5-1 to TRBJ1-2; D gene unclear. V was trimmed by 0 bases and J by 0 bases, leaving 6 bases between them. Germline CDR1 SGHRS, CDR2 YFSETQ. The CDR3 is made up of 14 amino acids. This chain's CDR3 is CASSLGTSNYGYTF. CDR3 nucleotide sequence: TGCGCCAGCAGCTTGGGCACTTCTAACTATGGCTACACCTTC.

The V and J genes are TRBV11-2 and TRBJ2-3; D is uncertain. V lost 5 bases and J lost 4, with 10 bases in between. Germline CDR1 reads SGHAT; CDR2 reads FQNNGV. CDR3 length: 13 amino acids. The CDR3 spells CASSRPEADTQYF. The CDR3 DNA reads TGTGCCAGCAGCCGACCAGAGGCAGATACGCAGTATTTT.

V usage is TRBV4-1 and J usage is TRBJ2-7; D is unclear. The germline V gene encodes CDR1 MGHRA and CDR2 YSYEKL. The CDR3 covers 8 residues. CDR3 residues: CASSQESV. For the CDR3, the DNA is TGCGCCAGCAGCCAAGAGTCGGTC.

This clone was counted a few times. The chain couples TRBV11-2 to TRBJ2-1; 7 nucleotides agree with TRBD1. Germline loops: CDR1 SGHAT, CDR2 FQNNGV. Trimming took 3 bases from V and 4 from J; bases not matched to a gene: 0. The CDR3 is made up of 13 amino acids. CDR3 sequence: CASSLGQYNEQFF. In nucleotides, the CDR3 is TGTGCCAGCAGCTTGGGACAGTACAATGAGCAGTTCTTC.

The CDR3 bases are TGTGCCAGCAGCTTAATGGCGGGACTAGCGACAGATACGCAGTATTTT. This encodes CASSLMAGLATDTQYF. The gene calls are TRBV11-2 and TRBJ2-3, with 10 nucleotides matching TRBD2. Germline CDR1 is SGHAT and CDR2 is FQNNGV. Trimming removed 2 bases from V and 3 bases from J; junction bases left unmatched: 5. This CDR3 comprises 16 residues.

The chain employs TRBV11-1 and TRBJ2-5; D call uncertain. V lost 7 bases and J 0 bases, leaving 15 bases between the germline ends. Germline V lookup: CDR1 SGHAT, CDR2 FQDESV (reference sequence). This CDR3 comprises 15 residues. The CDR3 region is CASTPFLSNQETQYF. CDR3 nucleotide sequence: TGTGCCAGCACGCCTTTTTTGAGCAACCAAGAGACCCAGTACTTC.

This clone was seen more than once but under ten times. The V gene is TRBV29-1, the J gene TRBJ2-3; 7 bases map to TRBD2. Germline CDR1 SQVTM, CDR2 ANQGSEA. The CDR3 contains 16 residues. After removal of 0 bases from V and 0 bases from J, the junction contained 6 bases not matched to a gene. The CDR3 region is CSVEDLADLSTDTQYF. CDR3 sequence (DNA): TGCAGCGTTGAAGACCTAGCGGATCTAAGCACAGATACGCAGTATTTT.

The rearrangement links TRBV6-5 to TRBJ2-1; 7 bases map to TRBD1. Germline V gives CDR1 MNHEY, CDR2 SVGAGI. V was clipped by 4 bases and J by 6 bases; unmatched bases: 6. The CDR3 contains 14 residues. The CDR3 region has the DNA TGTGCCAGCAGTTTAACAGGGGAAGGCAATGAGCAGTTCTTC. Translated, it gives CASSLTGEGNEQFF.

The chain is built from TRBV27 and TRBJ2-5, with D perhaps TRBD1 (6 bases). The CDR3 contains 15 residues. Germline V gene data show CDR1 as MNHEY and CDR2 as SMNVEV (reference sequence). V dropped 3 bases and J dropped 4 bases, with 15 bases sitting between them. CDR3 DNA sequence: TGTGCCAGCAGTTTGTCTACAGGGATGGGAGAGACCCAGTACTTC. Translating gives CASSLSTGMGETQYF.